This is a list of T cell receptor beta chains from one sample in a study of molecular identifiers for immune sequencing clone quantification. TCRdb fed the PCR reads into MiXCR, producing one record per CDR3 protein. Of about 510,000 distinct CDR3 sequences in the sample, around 23% are singletons; the top ten hold around 0.79%. Sequencing used naive CD8+ T cells from blood, with Jurkat cell RNA spiked in. The receptors shown here come from a human donor in good health. Some libraries in this study had Jurkat cell RNA spiked in. Each CDR3 is given with its conserved first and last residue. D genes are given only for firm matches. Size tells how often a clone was seen (once, few, many) or the class of an expanded clone, and some rows leave it out.

size	J	D	V	DNA	CDR3
few	TRBJ2-6	NA	TRBV18	TGTGCCAGCTCACCACCGGGAACAGGGGACTCCTCTGGGGCCAACGTCCTGACTTTC	CASSPPGTGDSSGANVLTF
many	TRBJ2-3	TRBD1	TRBV7-6	TGTGCCAGCAGCAAGGACAGGACAGATACGCAGTATTTT	CASSKDRTDTQYF
NA	TRBJ2-7	TRBD1	TRBV5-3	TGTGCCAGCAGCTTGTTTGGGACAGGGGTCGGTCCGGGCGAGAAGTACTTC	CASSLFGTGVGPGEKYF
NA	TRBJ1-2	TRBD1	TRBV30	TGTGCCTGGAGTGCACAGGGGGAGGTCTATGGCTACACCTTC	CAWSAQGEVYGYTF
NA	TRBJ2-1	TRBD2	TRBV7-2	TGTGCCAGCAGCTTTTCCGGGACTAGTTACAATGAGCAGTTCTTC	CASSFSGTSYNEQFF
few	TRBJ1-6	NA	TRBV28	TGTGCCAGCGGGGGCAGGGTGGAAAGTAATTCACCCCTCCACTTT	CASGGRVESNSPLHF
NA	TRBJ2-7	NA	TRBV6-6	TGTGCCAGCAGTTACTCCGGGGTGCGGGAGCAGTACTTC	CASSYSGVREQYF
NA	TRBJ2-7	TRBD2	TRBV7-2	TGTGCCAGCAGCGTAAGGACTAGCGGGGCGTTAACCTACGAGCCGTACTTC	CASSVRTSGALTYEPYF
many	TRBJ1-1	NA	TRBV4-1	TGCGCCAGCAGCCAGTTCTTACAGGGCGGCACTGAAGCTTTCTTT	CASSQFLQGGTEAFF
many	TRBJ1-2	NA	TRBV7-9	TGTGCCAGCAGCTTAAGCACAGCTTGGGACTACACCTTC	CASSLSTAWDYTF
few	TRBJ2-7	NA	TRBV27	TGTGCCAGCAACGGCCGGGGCGGAGCCTACGAGCAGTACTTC	CASNGRGGAYEQYF
NA	TRBJ2-1	TRBD2	TRBV5-8	TGTGCCAGCTCGGGACTAGCTCCCCCCCTAACCAGTTCCTACAATGAGCGGTTCTTC	CASSGLAPPLTSSYNERFF
few	TRBJ2-3	NA	TRBV9	TGTGCCAGCAGCGCAAGAAGCTTCGAGACGCAGTATTTT	CASSARSFETQYF
few	TRBJ1-1	NA	TRBV6-2/TRBV6-3	TGTGCCAGCAGTTACATCCAGATAGCTGAAGCTTTCTTT	CASSYIQIAEAFF
many	TRBJ1-1	NA	TRBV5-1	TGCGCCAGCAGCTTGGCCGAGGCAGGGGAAGCTTTCTTT	CASSLAEAGEAFF
few	TRBJ2-3	TRBD1	TRBV24-1	TGTGCCACCAGTGAGGGGGGACAGGGGCTTTTGGATACGCAGTATTTT	CATSEGGQGLLDTQYF
many	TRBJ1-1	NA	TRBV7-9	TGTGCCAGCAGCCCAGGGATCTACACTGAAGCTTTCTTT	CASSPGIYTEAFF
few	TRBJ1-1	NA	TRBV10-3	TGTGCCATCAGTGAGTACGGGACATCCATGAACACTGAAGCTTTCTTT	CAISEYGTSMNTEAFF
NA	TRBJ2-3	NA	TRBV14	TGTGCCAGCAGCCAAGGTTTCGGGGCTGGGGCAGATACGCAGTATTTT	CASSQGFGAGADTQYF
few	TRBJ1-1	NA	TRBV27	TGTGCCAGCAGTTTACGGGGAGGAGGCACTGAAGCTTTCTTT	CASSLRGGGTEAFF
NA	TRBJ2-7	TRBD1	TRBV7-2	TGTGCCAGCAGCCTTACCGGGACAGGGGGCTCCTACGAGCAGTACTTC	CASSLTGTGGSYEQYF
NA	TRBJ2-3	TRBD2	TRBV27	TGTGCCAGCAGTCCCATACCCACACTAGCGGCTAGCACAGATACGCAGTATTTT	CASSPIPTLAASTDTQYF
NA	TRBJ1-2	NA	TRBV12-3/TRBV12-4	TGTGCCAGCAGTTTAGGAGGGGACTTC	CASSLGGDF
many	TRBJ1-1	TRBD1	TRBV4-3	TGCGCCAGCAGCCCCCGGACAGGGGAATACGGCACTGAAGCTTTCTTT	CASSPRTGEYGTEAFF
few	TRBJ2-7	NA	TRBV7-9	TGTGCCAGCAGCTCCCCAGTGGACTACGAGCAGTACTTC	CASSSPVDYEQYF
NA	TRBJ2-1	NA	TRBV30	TGTGCCTGGAGTACACCAGGGCTCCCGGGCAATGAGCAGTTCTTC	CAWSTPGLPGNEQFF
NA	TRBJ2-1	TRBD1	TRBV5-4	TGTGCCAGCAGCTCCGACAGGGGTATCGATGAGCAGTTCTTC	CASSSDRGIDEQFF
NA	TRBJ2-7	TRBD2	TRBV30	TGTGCCTGGAAGGTAGCGGGAGCCTACGAGCAGTACTTC	CAWKVAGAYEQYF
few	TRBJ2-7	TRBD2	TRBV6-5	TGTGCCAGCAGTTACGGGACTAGCAGCAACGAGCAGTACTTC	CASSYGTSSNEQYF
NA	TRBJ1-4	NA	TRBV20-1	TGCAGTGCTAGAGATGTCACTCTACAGGGAATGGCTGAAAAACTGTTTTTT	CSARDVTLQGMAEKLFF
few	TRBJ2-7	TRBD1	TRBV27	TGTGCCAGCAGTTTTGGTCACAGGGGCTACGAGCAGTACTTC	CASSFGHRGYEQYF
NA	TRBJ2-7	TRBD1	TRBV9	TGTGCCAGCAGCGTACTCCCCGGACAGGGCTACGAGCAGTACTTC	CASSVLPGQGYEQYF
NA	TRBJ2-5	NA	TRBV4-3	TGCGCCAGCAGCCAAGATCAGGGGCTTAAGACCCAGTACTTC	CASSQDQGLKTQYF
few	TRBJ2-1	NA	TRBV24-1	TGTGCCACCAGTGAGCTGACTGATGAGCAGTTCTTC	CATSELTDEQFF
many	TRBJ2-5	NA	TRBV7-8	TGTGCCAGCAGCTTAGACCCTATGGTCCAAGAGACCCAGTACTTC	CASSLDPMVQETQYF
many	TRBJ1-4	TRBD1	TRBV29-1	TGCAGCGTCGGGACAGGGGAAAGTGAAAAACTGTTTTTT	CSVGTGESEKLFF